This passage covers 27 T cell receptor beta chains from one sample sequenced in a study of shared clonotypes between healthy human individuals. The repertoire was sequenced with immunoSEQ multiplex PCR; TCRdb's copy has only in-frame clones and lacks some. The sample has fewer than 650,000 clones, about 82% seen once; the top ten hold approximately 12%. What was sequenced was PBMCs. The receptors originated from a woman in her thirties or forties in good health. Some clones in this sample may be carry-over from other donors' samples.

This chain links TRBV6-5 with TRBJ1-5; the match to TRBD1 covers 11 bases. CDR3 length: 15 residues. CDR1 is MNHEY and CDR2 is SVGAGI in the germline V gene. The V gene end was trimmed by 4 bases and the J gene end by 5 bases; junction bases not matched to a gene: 4. Here the CDR3 DNA reads TGTGCCAGCAGTTCTAGGGGACAGGGGGATCAGCCCCAGCATTTT. It translates to CASSSRGQGDQPQHF.

The chain joins TRBV18 to TRBJ2-7, with a tentative D call TRBD2 (6 bases). The CDR3 totals 16 residues. The V end lost 0 bases, the J end lost 2 bases, and 14 bases lay between the germline ends. The germline gives CDR1 KGHSH, CDR2 LQKENI. The CDR3 spells CASSPPDGSGAYEQYF. In DNA, the CDR3 is TGTGCCAGCTCACCACCTGATGGTAGCGGAGCCTACGAGCAGTACTTC.

This clone was detected ten times or more. The chain combines TRBV5-3 with TRBJ2-1; TRBD2 matches at 8 bases. TRBV5-3 counts as an open reading frame of uncertain function. J was trimmed by 5 bases and V by 7 bases; bases with no gene match: 8. This CDR3 comprises 14 residues. The DNA of the CDR3 is TGTGCCAGAGTCGAGCGGGAGTTCAACAATGAGCAGTTCTTC. Translated: CARVEREFNNEQFF.

V gene TRBV19 combines with J gene TRBJ1-5; maybe TRBD1 (5 bases). The V gene lost 8 bases and the J gene lost 2 bases, with 16 bases spanning the gap. This CDR3 has 15 residues. Germline values: CDR1 LNHDA, CDR2 SQIVND (reference sequence). CDR3 sequence reads: CASHSMTRGNQPQHF. In nucleotides, the CDR3 is TGTGCCAGTCATAGTATGACCAGGGGCAATCAGCCCCAGCATTTT.

This clone occurred once. V is TRBV19 and J is TRBJ2-1; possibly TRBD2 for D (6 bases). CDR3 length: 16 amino acids. The germline gives CDR1 LNHDA, CDR2 SQIVND (reference sequence). V gave up 4 bases and J gave up 3 bases, with 16 bases separating them. The CDR3 loop reads CASSTPGLGHYNEQFF. The CDR3, as DNA: TGTGCCAGTAGTACACCGGGACTTGGGCACTACAATGAGCAGTTCTTC.

On this clone: The sample carries other DNA sequences with the same CDR3. The chain uses TRBV18 and TRBJ2-5; either TRBD1 or TRBD2 may supply D (5 bases each). Trimming removed 2 bases at V and 5 bases at J, with 9 bases between. Germline V gene lookup returns CDR1 KGHSH and CDR2 LQKENI. This CDR3 has 13 residues. The CDR3 DNA follows: TGTGCCAGCTCACCATCGGGGCAGGAGACCCAGTACTTC. Translation: CASSPSGQETQYF.

V gene TRBV7-3 combines with J gene TRBJ2-3; D is uncertain. V lost 1 base to trimming and J lost 9 bases, with 17 bases between them. The germline V gene has CDR1 SGHTA and CDR2 FQGTGA. The CDR3 sequence is 15 residues long. This CDR3 is CASSLRADAVGTQYF. The CDR3 DNA reads TGTGCCAGCAGCTTAAGGGCGGACGCCGTGGGGACGCAGTATTTT.

Notes on this clone: A read error is the likely source, as a far larger clone sits one nucleotide away. Within the sample, other DNA sequences also encode this same CDR3. Here the CDR3 reads CASSPREGYEQYF. The CDR3 DNA reads TGTGCCAGCAGCCCCCGGGAGGGGTATGAGCAGTACTTC. The V call is TRBV7-9, the J call TRBJ2-7; 8 nucleotides match TRBD2. CDR1 is SEHNR, CDR2 FQNEAQ, per germline (reference sequence). J was trimmed by 7 bases and V by 5 bases; bases with no gene match: 7. This CDR3 contains 13 residues.

The chain couples TRBV7-8 to TRBJ2-7; 9 positions agree with TRBD2. Trimming at V came to 2 bases and at J to 1 base, leaving 9 bases not matched to a gene. The germline CDR1 and CDR2 sequences are SGHVS and FQNEAQ. The CDR3 loop spans 17 amino acids. DNA of the CDR3: TGTGCCAGCAGCTTATCAGGGCGCGGGAGGGGTTCCTACGAGCAGTACTTC. As protein: CASSLSGRGRGSYEQYF.

The V call is TRBV7-9, the J call TRBJ2-1; 8 bases match TRBD2. The CDR3 consists of 14 residues. J lost 7 bases, V lost 3 bases, and 5 bases had no gene match. The germline V gene has CDR1 SEHNR and CDR2 FQNEAQ (reference sequence). In DNA form, the CDR3 reads TGTGCCAGCAGCTTGGGGACTAGTGTGAATGAGCAGTTCTTC. Translation: CASSLGTSVNEQFF.

Comments on this clone: This sample includes further DNA sequences coding for the same CDR3. V usage is TRBV19 and J usage is TRBJ1-1; possibly TRBD1 for D (5 bases). CDR1 LNHDA and CDR2 SQIVND come from the germline V gene (reference sequence). Between the trimmed V and J ends, which lost 5 bases and 0 bases, there was a span of 7 bases. The CDR3 sequence is 13 residues long. The CDR3 loop reads CASSSTVNTEAFF. CDR3 nucleotide sequence: TGTGCCAGTAGTTCGACAGTGAACACTGAAGCTTTCTTT.

The gene calls are TRBV28 and TRBJ1-2; TRBD1 is a possible D gene (5 bases). CDR3 length equals 14 residues. The ends were cut back, 7 bases at V and 2 bases at J, with 14 bases in the middle. Per germline, CDR1 MDHEN and CDR2 SYDVKM. This CDR3 is CASTPGRTNYGYTF. CDR3 sequence (DNA): TGTGCCAGCACCCCCGGACGGACAAACTATGGCTACACCTTC.

This rearrangement joins TRBV7-9 to TRBJ2-7, with D maybe TRBD1 (6 bases). Germline V gene sequence: CDR1 SEHNR, CDR2 FQNEAQ (reference sequence). This CDR3 comprises 16 residues. V was trimmed by 2 bases and J by 2 bases, leaving 16 bases between them. Here the CDR3 DNA reads TGTGCCAGCAGCTTATACCGGTCCACAGGGCCCTACGAGCAGTACTTC. Its translation: CASSLYRSTGPYEQYF.

The chain is built from TRBV6-1 and TRBJ2-3, with no clear D. Trimming shortened V by 6 bases and J by 2 bases, and 12 bases separated the two germline ends. The CDR3 loop spans 14 amino acids. CDR1 and CDR2 (germline): MNHNS, SASEGT. The CDR3 loop reads CASRGSLFTDTQYF. CDR3 bases: TGTGCCAGCAGGGGATCCCTTTTCACAGATACGCAGTATTTT.

The chain is built from TRBV14 and TRBJ2-3; D gene unclear. Germline V gene data show CDR1 as SGHDN and CDR2 as FVKESK. V shed 3 bases and J shed 5 bases, with 9 bases lying between them. The CDR3 spans 13 residues. In DNA, the CDR3 is TGTGCCAGCAGCCAGACGACCGTAGATACGCAGTATTTT. Translating it yields CASSQTTVDTQYF.

The chain is built from TRBV19 and TRBJ2-5; D possibly corresponds to TRBD1 (5 bases). The CDR3 loop spans 14 amino acids. V lost 3 bases and J lost 5, with 13 bases in between. The germline V gene encodes CDR1 LNHDA and CDR2 SQIVND (reference sequence). The CDR3: CASSMPQGWETQYF. CDR3 sequence (DNA): TGTGCCAGTAGTATGCCCCAGGGTTGGGAGACCCAGTACTTC.

The rearrangement links TRBV18 to TRBJ1-1, with TRBD1 identical over 7 bases. There are 17 residues in the CDR3. Losses at the gene ends were 1 base for V and 1 base for J; bases not matched to a gene: 9. CDR1 is KGHSH, CDR2 LQKENI, per germline. DNA for the CDR3: TGTGCCAGCTCACCACTGACTGCAGGGGGTTGGAACACTGAAGCTTTCTTT. It specifies CASSPLTAGGWNTEAFF. The whole variable domain, filled in from reference TRBV18 and TRBJ1-1, reads NAGVMQNPRHLVRRRGQEARLRCSPMKGHSHVYWYRQLPEEGLKFMVYLQKENIIDESGMPKERFSAEFPKEGPSILRIQQVVRGDSAAYFCASSPLTAGGWNTEAFFGQGTRLTVV.

This rearrangement joins TRBV5-1 to TRBJ2-3; 13 bases are shared with TRBD2. Germline-derived CDR1 and CDR2 are SGHRS and YFSETQ. The junction had 9 bases not matched to a gene; V was cut back by 8 bases and J by 3 bases. This CDR3 region has 16 residues. This CDR3 is CASRRTSGSWTDTQYF. The CDR3 DNA follows: TGCGCCAGTCGCCGGACTAGCGGGAGCTGGACAGATACGCAGTATTTT.

V and J are TRBV9 and TRBJ2-5; 7 nucleotides align to TRBD2. The trim removed 7 bases at V and 5 bases at J, leaving 11 bases unmatched. Germline values: CDR1 SGDLS, CDR2 YYNGEE. The CDR3 extends over 14 amino acids. This CDR3 reads CASSVVGGSETQYF. CDR3 DNA: TGTGCCAGCTCGGTCGTGGGAGGGTCGGAGACCCAGTACTTC.

Turning to this clone: A far larger clone is one base from this, pointing to a likely read error. Other DNA sequences of this sample code for an identical CDR3. The V gene is TRBV30, the J gene TRBJ2-1; TRBD1 matches at 8 bases. From germline, CDR1 is GTSNPN and CDR2 SVGIG (reference sequence). The CDR3 has 14 amino acids. Trimming took 8 bases from V and 4 from J; bases not matched to a gene: 10. This CDR3 reads CAGLRQGSYNEQFF. CDR3 nucleotides: TGTGCCGGCTTAAGACAGGGGTCTTACAATGAGCAGTTCTTC.

There are many counts of this clone. The genes are TRBV7-9 and TRBJ2-7, with D unresolved. Per the germline V gene, CDR1 is SEHNR and CDR2 is FQNEAQ (reference sequence). V lost 3 bases and J 7 bases, leaving 13 bases between the germline ends. The CDR3 is made up of 13 amino acids. CDR3 in DNA: TGTGCCAGCAGCTTCCAGCCGGGCTCGGAGCAGTACTTC. Its protein is CASSFQPGSEQYF.

The chain employs TRBV10-3 and TRBJ2-7; TRBD1 aligns across 12 bases. This CDR3 spans 15 amino acids. Germline V CDR1 and CDR2: ENHRY, SYGVKD. V was clipped by 2 bases and J by 7 bases; unmatched bases: 6. CDR3 in DNA: TGTGCCATCAGTGAGCCAGGGACAGGGGGCGGGGAGCAGTACTTC. Translating gives CAISEPGTGGGEQYF.

Written as DNA, the CDR3 is TGTGCCAGCAGCTTAGTCCAGCGGGGTGGAGAGCAGTACTTC. Its translation: CASSLVQRGGEQYF. V gene TRBV11-2 combines with J gene TRBJ2-7; 7 positions match TRBD2. The CDR3 length is 14 residues. Germline trimming cut 1 base from V and 7 bases from J; bases unmatched to any gene: 7. Germline CDR1 reads SGHAT; CDR2 reads FQNNGV.

The CDR3 reads CAWTGDMNTEAFF. CDR3 nucleotides: TGTGCCTGGACCGGGGATATGAACACTGAAGCTTTCTTT. The chain carries TRBV30 and TRBJ1-1; D unresolved. V dropped 4 bases and J dropped 0 bases, with 9 bases sitting between them. CDR3 size: 13 residues. Per the germline V gene, CDR1 is GTSNPN and CDR2 is SVGIG (reference sequence).

This sequence joins TRBV18 and TRBJ2-7, with TRBD1 matching over 10 bases. The CDR3 covers 15 residues. V gave up 2 bases and J gave up 2 bases; unmatched junction bases: 3. Germline V lookup: CDR1 KGHSH, CDR2 LQKENI. The CDR3 bases are TGTGCCAGCTCACCAAGACAGGGGGCGACCTACGAGCAGTACTTC. Protein product: CASSPRQGATYEQYF.

The V and J genes are TRBV27 and TRBJ2-7, with D possibly matching TRBD2 (6 bases). Trimming removed 5 bases from V and 3 bases from J, with 14 bases in between. CDR3 length: 14 amino acids. Looked up from germline, CDR1 is MNHEY and CDR2 is SMNVEV (reference sequence). This CDR3 is CASSTTGTYYEQYF. CDR3 nucleotide sequence: TGTGCCAGCAGTACGACCGGGACTTACTACGAGCAGTACTTC.

J is TRBJ1-2 and V is TRBV7-2; D is perhaps TRBD1 (5 bases). The V and J ends lost 1 base and 0 bases respectively, with 15 bases between them. Per germline, CDR1 SGHTA and CDR2 FQGNSA. The CDR3 spans 17 residues. The chain's CDR3 is CASSLVDGARTNYGYTF. The CDR3 DNA is TGTGCCAGCAGCTTAGTGGACGGGGCCAGGACTAACTATGGCTACACCTTC.